Presented here are 8 T cell receptor beta chains from one specimen sequenced in a study of CD8+ T cells in alopecia areata. cDNA serving as the sequencing template came from extracted, reverse transcribed RNA. The protocol was immunoSEQ multiplex PCR, while the TCRdb copy is restricted to in-frame clones and leaves out a portion. The sample presents around 110,000 clones, none singletons. The specimen sequenced was lesional skin. The receptor source for this set is a C3H/HeJ mouse with alopecia areata. The strain bears MHC haplotype H2-k.

This clone was detected a few times. Germline and genes here are mouse. The sequence runs out 4 residues before the end of the CDR3; the remainder is reconstructed from the germline J gene. The V and J genes are TRBV13-3 and TRBJ2-2, with D tentatively TRBD1 (6 bases). V lost 7 bases, J lost 3 bases, and 16 bases lay in between. Looked up from germline, CDR1 is NNHDY and CDR2 is SYVADS. The CDR3 extends over 15 amino acids. The covered CDR3 bases are TGTGCCAGCCGCCCCCGGGACACCTACACCGGG. It codes for CASRPRDTYTG. The entire CDR3 sequence reads CASRPRDTYTGQLYF.

This clone was counted only a few times. The germline and genes are mouse ones. Read coverage stops 4 residues before the CDR3 terminus; the germline J gene supplies the remainder. This chain joins TRBV1 and TRBJ1-2, with 8 bases aligning to TRBD1. CDR1 and CDR2 (germline): NSQYPW, LRSPGD (reference sequence). V shed 3 bases and J 4 bases; nucleotides not matched to a gene: 4. The CDR3 loop spans 14 amino acids. The CDR3 bases that were read are TGCACCTGCAGTGCTGCAGGGGGCCTCTCC. Its translation: CTCSAAGGLS. The entire CDR3 sequence reads CTCSAAGGLSDYTF.

This clone occurred a few times. All gene names here are mouse names. The sequence runs out 4 residues before the end of the CDR3; the remainder is reconstructed from the germline J gene. V usage is TRBV13-2 and J usage is TRBJ2-7, with D perhaps TRBD2 (6 bases). The CDR3 has 15 amino acids. V was clipped by 0 bases and J by 3 bases, with 13 bases between them. Germline V lookup: CDR1 NNHNN, CDR2 SYGAGS (reference sequence). CDR3 bases read: TGTGCCAGCGGTGATGCACGGGACTCCAACTAT. Its translation: CASGDARDSNY. The full CDR3 is CASGDARDSNYEQYF.

This clone has only a few counts. Any gene name here is a mouse gene name. CDR3 sequence reads: CASSVSRTGNEQYF. CDR3 DNA (partial): TGTGCCAGCAGTGTCTCCCGGACAGGGAAT. This chain uses TRBV13-1 with TRBJ2-7; 8 bases line up with TRBD1. The read falls 4 residues short of the CDR3 end, and the missing part is taken from the germline J gene. Germline lookup yields CDR1 NSHNY and CDR2 SYGAGN. This CDR3 has 14 residues.

As concerns this clone: Gene names are mouse gene names. Read sequence stops 4 residues before the CDR3 end, and the germline J gene provides the missing end. The chain has TRBV13-1 and TRBJ2-3; D is possibly TRBD1 (6 bases). Trimming cost V 7 bases and J 0 bases, with 9 bases left between them. Germline CDR1 is NSHNY and CDR2 is SYGAGN. The CDR3 is 13 amino acids. CDR3 in amino acids: CASGTTSAETLYF. The sequenced part of the CDR3 DNA is TGTGCCAGCGGGACAACTAGTGCAGAA.

This clone has only a few counts. Germline and genes: mouse. The CDR3 end falls 4 residues outside the read, so it is completed with the germline J gene. The V and J genes are TRBV17 and TRBJ2-7; perhaps TRBD1 as D (6 bases). With 6 bases removed from V and 3 bases from J, the gap between germline ends came to 9 bases. Germline V gene data show CDR1 as MNHDT and CDR2 as YYDKIL. The CDR3 totals 12 residues. This CDR3 reads CASSPDSYEQYF. The part of the CDR3 DNA that was read is TGTGCTAGCAGCCCGGACAGCTAT.

In its sample, this clone was seen a few times. Gene names follow the mouse nomenclature. CDR3 DNA, as far as it was read: TGCACCTGCAGGGGACAGGGTGGTGCAGAA. Protein product: CTCRGQGGAE. The whole CDR3 is CTCRGQGGAETLYF. J is TRBJ2-3 and V is TRBV1, with 9 bases matching TRBD1. The read ends 4 residues before the CDR3 terminus; that terminus is restored from the germline J gene. The CDR3 is 14 amino acids. Trimming removed 6 bases from V and 1 base from J; junction bases left unmatched: 2. The germline gives CDR1 NSQYPW, CDR2 LRSPGD (reference sequence).

This clone was seen more than once but under ten times. The gene names here belong to mouse. The read stops 4 residues short of the end of the CDR3; the missing end is completed from the germline J gene. The genes are TRBV19 and TRBJ1-2, with 7 bases matching TRBD1. The CDR3 runs to 13 residues. CDR1 is FNHDT, CDR2 SITEND, per germline (reference sequence). Unmatched junction bases numbered 4, after V lost 5 bases and J lost 3 bases. The sequenced part of the CDR3 DNA is TGTGCCAGCAGCCTACAGGGGTACTCC. The encoded protein is CASSLQGYS. The full CDR3 protein reads CASSLQGYSDYTF.